This T cell receptor (beta chain) came from a study of blood T cell repertoires in COVID-19. The overall study: From T cells, B-cell-depleted T cells, or PBMCs came the material, which was cDNA or gDNA.

This CDR3 has 14 residues. The germline CDR1 and CDR2 sequences are MDHEN and SYDVKM. V trimming: 1 base; J trimming: 2 bases; junction bases outside the gene matches: 2. Profiled with immunoSEQ multiplex PCR; TCRdb holds only in-frame clones, not every one. The table includes tens of thousands of clones, roughly 80% detected once. This chain joins TRBV28 and TRBJ2-7; 7 bases are shared with TRBD1. The origin of this receptor is a human donor in a cohort sampled during active COVID-19. Sample: peripheral blood. CDR3 region: CASSLYRGPYEQYV. CDR3 sequence (DNA): TGTGCCAGCAGTTTATACAGGGGCCCCTACGAGCAGTACGTC.